This T cell receptor beta chain was identified in a study of T-cell reconstitution after alpha-beta-depleted transplantation in children. It was with unique molecular identifiers that the TCRbeta library was prepared. TCRdb ran MiXCR on the PCR reads and lists one entry per CDR3 protein. This sample has 260,000 or so distinct CDR3 sequences; 12% occur once, and the top ten carry about 2.4%. This clonotype was observed many times. The germline gives CDR1 SGHRS, CDR2 YFSETQ. With 5 bases clipped from V and 4 bases from J, the junction kept 7 bases outside the gene matches. The CDR3 runs to 15 residues. Here the sequenced sample was PBMCs from the stem cell graft donor, taken from the stem cell graft. V is TRBV5-1 and J is TRBJ2-3, with 10 bases fitting TRBD2. The origin of this receptor is a human donor who donated a stem cell graft to a child with acute lymphoblastic leukemia. The CDR3 DNA reads TGCGCCAGCAGGGCGACTAGCGGGCCCGCAGATACGCAGTATTTT. This sequence encodes CASRATSGPADTQYF.